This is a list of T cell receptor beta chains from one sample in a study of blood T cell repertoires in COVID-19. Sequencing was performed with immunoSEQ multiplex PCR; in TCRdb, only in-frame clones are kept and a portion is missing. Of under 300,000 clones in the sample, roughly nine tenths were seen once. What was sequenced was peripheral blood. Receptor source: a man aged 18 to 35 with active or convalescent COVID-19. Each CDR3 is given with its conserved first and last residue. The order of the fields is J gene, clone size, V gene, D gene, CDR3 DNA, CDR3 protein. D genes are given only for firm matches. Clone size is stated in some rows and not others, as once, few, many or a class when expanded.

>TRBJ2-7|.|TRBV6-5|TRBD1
TGTGCCAGCAGTCAACGGACAGGGATCAATCGCGAGCAGTACTTC
CASSQRTGINREQYF
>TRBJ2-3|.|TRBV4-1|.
TGCGCCACCGCCTCATTGTTAGATACAGATACGCAGTATTTT
CATASLLDTDTQYF
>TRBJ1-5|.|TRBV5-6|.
TGTGCCAGCAGCTTGATGTCGGGGAGTAAACAGCCCCAGCATTTT
CASSLMSGSKQPQHF
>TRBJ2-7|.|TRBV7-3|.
TGTGCCAGCAGCCCCGGGGAGCTTGGGCGCGAGCAGTACTTC
CASSPGELGREQYF
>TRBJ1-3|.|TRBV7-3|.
TGTGCCAGCAGCTTGGGCGTGGCTGGAAACACCATATATTTT
CASSLGVAGNTIYF
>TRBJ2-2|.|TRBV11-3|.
TGTGCCAGCAGCTTACAGGGATCTGGAAACACCGGGGAGCTGTTTTTT
CASSLQGSGNTGELFF
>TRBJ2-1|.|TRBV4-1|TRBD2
TGCGCCAGCAGCCAACTAGCGGGGGGATACAATGAGCAGTTCTTC
CASSQLAGGYNEQFF
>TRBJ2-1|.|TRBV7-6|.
TGTGCCAGCAGCCCCCCGCACCAGGGAGGTGAGCAGTTCTTC
CASSPPHQGGEQFF
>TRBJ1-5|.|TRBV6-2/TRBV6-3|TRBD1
TGTGCCAGCAGCGGACAGGGCAGCAATCAGCCCCAGCATTTT
CASSGQGSNQPQHF
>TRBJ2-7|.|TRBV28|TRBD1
TGTGCTAGCAGAGCGGGACAGGGCTACGAGCAGTACTTC
CASRAGQGYEQYF
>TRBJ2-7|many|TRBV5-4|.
TGTGCCAGCAGCTTGGACCCCACACCTTACTACGAGCAGTACTTC
CASSLDPTPYYEQYF
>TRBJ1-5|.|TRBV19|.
TGTGCCAGTAGTCCTTTAGCAAGCAATCAGCCCCAGCATTTT
CASSPLASNQPQHF
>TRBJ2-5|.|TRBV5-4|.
TGTGCCAGCAGCTCTAGACCCCAAGAGACCCAGTACTTC
CASSSRPQETQYF
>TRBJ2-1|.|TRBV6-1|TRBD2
TGTGCCAGCAGTGATGGGGAGGGGTTCGAAGGTGGAAATGAGCAGTTCTTC
CASSDGEGFEGGNEQFF
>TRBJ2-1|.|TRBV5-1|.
TGCGCCAGCAGCTTGGCCCAGCGGGTTGTCTGGGATGAGCAGTTCTTC
CASSLAQRVVWDEQFF
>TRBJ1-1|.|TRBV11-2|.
TGTGCCAGCAGCTTTCAGGGTGGAACGACTGAAGCTTTCTTT
CASSFQGGTTEAFF
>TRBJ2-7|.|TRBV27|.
TGTGCCAGCAGGGGGACAAGCTCCTACGAGCAGTACTTC
CASRGTSSYEQYF
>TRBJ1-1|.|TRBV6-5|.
TGTGCCAGCAGTTACAAGGACAGACAGAACACTGAAGCTTTCTTT
CASSYKDRQNTEAFF
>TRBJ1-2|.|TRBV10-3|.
TGTGCCATCAGCACAGGGTATGGCTACACCTTC
CAISTGYGYTF
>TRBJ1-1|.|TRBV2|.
TGTGCCAGCAGTGAAGCGCAAGGGGCCCTCAATCCTCCTGAAGCTTTCTTT
CASSEAQGALNPPEAFF
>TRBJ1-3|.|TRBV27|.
TGTGCCAGCAGCCTCGAGGTTCCGCGGGGGAGAAACACCATATATTTT
CASSLEVPRGRNTIYF
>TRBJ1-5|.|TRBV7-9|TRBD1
TGTGCCAGCAGCTTAGGGGACAGGGTAAGCCGTACTCAGCCCCAGCATTTT
CASSLGDRVSRTQPQHF
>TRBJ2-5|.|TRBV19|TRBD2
TGTGCCAGTAGCTCTAGCGGGGGGTACCAAGAGACCCAGTACTTC
CASSSSGGYQETQYF
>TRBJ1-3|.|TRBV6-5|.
TGTGCCAGCAGTTACTCGCGGGTCCCCTCTGGAAACACCATATATTTT
CASSYSRVPSGNTIYF
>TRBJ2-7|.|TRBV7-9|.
TGTGCCAGCAGCTTCACGCCACAGGGTGGAGGAAGCGAGCAGTACTTC
CASSFTPQGGGSEQYF
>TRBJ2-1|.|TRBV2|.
TGTGCCAGCAGTGAAAGATTCCGGGAGCAGTTCTTC
CASSERFREQFF
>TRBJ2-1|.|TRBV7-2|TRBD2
TGTGCCAGCAGCTTAACCGGGACTAGCGGGAGAGGGTTCTTC
CASSLTGTSGRGFF
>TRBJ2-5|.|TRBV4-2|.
TGTGCCAGCAGCCAAGGGTCGGGAGAGGAGACCCAGTACTTC
CASSQGSGEETQYF
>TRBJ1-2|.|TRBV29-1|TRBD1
TGCAGCGTTGTGACAGGGGAGGGCTATGGCTACACCTTC
CSVVTGEGYGYTF
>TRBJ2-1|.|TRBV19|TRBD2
TGTGCCACCACTAGCGGGAGGATGGCCAATGAGCAGTTCTTC
CATTSGRMANEQFF
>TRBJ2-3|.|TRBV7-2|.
TGTGCCAGCAGCCCCGGGGGGCTGACTAGCACAGATACGCAGTATTTT
CASSPGGLTSTDTQYF
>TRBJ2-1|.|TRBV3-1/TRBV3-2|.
TGTGCCGTCCGGGACTCCCTAAACAATTACTACAATGAGCAGTTCTTC
CAVRDSLNNYYNEQFF